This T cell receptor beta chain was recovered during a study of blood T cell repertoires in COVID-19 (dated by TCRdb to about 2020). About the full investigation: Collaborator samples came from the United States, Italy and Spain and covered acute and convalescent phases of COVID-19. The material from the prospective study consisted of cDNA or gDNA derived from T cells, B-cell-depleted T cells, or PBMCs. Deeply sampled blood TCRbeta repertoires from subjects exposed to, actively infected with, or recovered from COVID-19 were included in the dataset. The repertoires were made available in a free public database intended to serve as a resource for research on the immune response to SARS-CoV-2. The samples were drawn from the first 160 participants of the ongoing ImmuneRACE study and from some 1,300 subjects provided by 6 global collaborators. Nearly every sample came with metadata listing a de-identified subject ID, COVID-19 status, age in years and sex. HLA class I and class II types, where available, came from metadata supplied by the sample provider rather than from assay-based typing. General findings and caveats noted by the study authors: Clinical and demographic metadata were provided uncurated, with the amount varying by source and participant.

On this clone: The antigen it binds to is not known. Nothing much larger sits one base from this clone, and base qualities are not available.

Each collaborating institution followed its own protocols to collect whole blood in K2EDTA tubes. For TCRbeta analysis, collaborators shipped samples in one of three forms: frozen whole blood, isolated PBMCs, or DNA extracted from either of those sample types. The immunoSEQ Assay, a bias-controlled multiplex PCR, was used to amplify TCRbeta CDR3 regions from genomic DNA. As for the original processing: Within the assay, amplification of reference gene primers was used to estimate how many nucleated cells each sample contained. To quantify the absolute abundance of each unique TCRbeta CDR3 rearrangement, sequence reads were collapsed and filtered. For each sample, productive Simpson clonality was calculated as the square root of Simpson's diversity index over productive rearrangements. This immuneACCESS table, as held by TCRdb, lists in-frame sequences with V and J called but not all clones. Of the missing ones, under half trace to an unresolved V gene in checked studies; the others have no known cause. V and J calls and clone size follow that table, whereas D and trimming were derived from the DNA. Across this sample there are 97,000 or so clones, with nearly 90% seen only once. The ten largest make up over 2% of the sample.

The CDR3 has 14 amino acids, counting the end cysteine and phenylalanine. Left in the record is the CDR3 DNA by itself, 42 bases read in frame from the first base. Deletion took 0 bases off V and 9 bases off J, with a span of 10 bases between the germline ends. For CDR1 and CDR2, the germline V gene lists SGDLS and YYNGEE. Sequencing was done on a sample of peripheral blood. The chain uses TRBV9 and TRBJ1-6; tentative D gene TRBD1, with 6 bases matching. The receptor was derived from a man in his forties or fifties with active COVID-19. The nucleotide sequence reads TGTGCCAGCAGCGTAGGGGGGCGCGGTTCACCCCTCCACTTT. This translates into CASSVGGRGSPLHF.